This is a list of T cell receptor beta chains from one sample in a study of T cell responses to AZD1222 COVID-19 vaccine. Using immunoSEQ multiplex PCR, the repertoire was profiled, and TCRdb retains in-frame clones only, with some absent. The table has 150,000 to 200,000 clones, about 91% seen once. This specimen consisted of peripheral blood, obtained on day 0 of AZD1222 vaccination. The receptor set was obtained from an adult in good health. CDR3s include the opening cysteine and the closing phenylalanine or tryptophan. The D gene is left open where the match is weak. The size field is filled for only some rows; it gives once, few, many or a size class.

j_call | v_call | clone_size | d_call | cdr3_aa | cdr3_nt
TRBJ1-2 | TRBV7-9 | NA | TRBD1 | CASSDRRDRGNYGYTF | TGTGCCAGCAGCGATAGGCGAGACAGGGGCAATTATGGCTACACCTTC
TRBJ1-1 | TRBV19 | NA | NA | CASSLNTEAFF | TGTGCCAGTAGTTTGAACACTGAAGCTTTCTTT
TRBJ1-2 | TRBV11-1 | NA | NA | CASSLEGPGYGYTF | TGTGCTAGCAGCTTAGAAGGACCGGGCTATGGCTACACCTTC
TRBJ2-2 | TRBV6-2/TRBV6-3 | NA | NA | CASSYSSGRQNTGELFF | TGTGCCAGCAGTTACTCGTCAGGGAGACAGAACACCGGGGAGCTGTTTTTT
TRBJ2-7 | TRBV27 | NA | NA | CASGGTPTYEQYF | TGTGCCAGCGGCGGGACACCGACCTACGAGCAGTACTTC
TRBJ1-2 | TRBV5-6 | NA | TRBD1 | CASSMGQGTYGYTF | TGTGCCAGCAGCATGGGACAGGGAACGTATGGCTACACCTTC
TRBJ2-3 | TRBV27 | once | NA | CASSPVVGVGADTQYF | TGTGCCAGCAGTCCCGTAGTCGGGGTCGGAGCAGATACGCAGTATTTT
TRBJ2-1 | TRBV18 | NA | NA | CASSPTVGSIQGGNEQFF | TGTGCCAGCTCACCAACGGTCGGGAGTATTCAGGGGGGCAATGAGCAGTTCTTC
TRBJ2-2 | TRBV4-1 | NA | TRBD1 | CASSQETGANTGELFF | TGCGCCAGCAGCCAGGAGACAGGGGCTAACACCGGGGAGCTGTTTTTT
TRBJ1-4 | TRBV11-3 | NA | NA | CASSLTRNEKLFF | TGTGCCAGCAGCTTAACACGTAATGAAAAACTGTTTTTT
TRBJ1-6 | TRBV18 | NA | NA | CASSLDGGVALHF | TGTGCCAGCTCGCTCGACGGGGGGGTAGCCCTCCACTTT
TRBJ2-3 | TRBV29-1 | NA | TRBD2 | CSVDWVAGGVGSTDTQYF | TGCAGCGTTGATTGGGTAGCGGGAGGGGTAGGCAGCACAGATACGCAGTATTTT
TRBJ2-1 | TRBV11-3 | NA | NA | CASSLSGTYNEQFF | TGTGCCAGCAGCTTGTCTGGCACCTACAATGAGCAGTTCTTC
TRBJ2-5 | TRBV3-1/TRBV3-2 | NA | NA | CASSQSAFWGPQETQYF | TGTGCCAGCAGCCAATCCGCGTTTTGGGGACCGCAAGAGACCCAGTACTTC
TRBJ1-1 | TRBV7-8 | NA | NA | CASSLAKNRAAFF | TGTGCCAGCAGCTTAGCAAAAAACAGGGCAGCTTTCTTT
TRBJ1-1 | TRBV6-1 | NA | NA | CASSEQGNTEAFF | TGTGCCAGCAGTGAACAGGGGAACACTGAAGCTTTCTTT
TRBJ2-7 | TRBV2 | NA | NA | CARRRGGVHEQYF | TGTGCCCGCAGGAGGGGGGGGGTCCACGAGCAGTACTTC
TRBJ1-4 | TRBV7-9 | NA | NA | CASSLGGSNEKLFF | TGTGCCAGCAGCTTAGGAGGGAGCAATGAAAAACTGTTTTTT
TRBJ2-3 | TRBV24-1 | NA | TRBD1 | CATSLDRGADTQYF | TGTGCCACCAGTCTCGACAGGGGAGCAGATACGCAGTATTTT
TRBJ1-1 | TRBV19 | NA | NA | CASSIGDNTEAFF | TGTGCCAGTAGTATAGGAGACAACACTGAAGCTTTCTTT
TRBJ2-3 | TRBV7-2 | NA | NA | CASSLNGEVDTQYF | TGTGCCAGCAGCTTGAACGGGGAGGTGGATACGCAGTATTTT
TRBJ2-2 | TRBV6-6 | NA | NA | CASSYSIDYTGELFF | TGTGCCAGCAGTTACTCGATTGATTACACCGGGGAGCTGTTTTTT
TRBJ1-3 | TRBV6-5 | NA | NA | CASSYSGRNSGNTIYF | TGTGCCAGCAGTTACTCGGGGAGGAACTCTGGAAACACCATATATTTT
TRBJ1-4 | TRBV6-5 | NA | NA | CASGENRATEKLFF | TGTGCCAGCGGGGAGAACAGGGCGACCGAAAAACTGTTTTTT
TRBJ1-5 | TRBV30 | NA | NA | CAWSSGGGYSNQPQHF | TGTGCCTGGAGCTCCGGTGGAGGGTATAGCAATCAGCCCCAGCATTTT
TRBJ2-2 | TRBV5-5 | NA | NA | CASSLGGGGYTGELFF | TGTGCCAGCAGCTTGGGTGGGGGTGGTTACACCGGGGAGCTGTTTTTT
TRBJ2-5 | TRBV30 | NA | TRBD2 | CAWSALDREAKTQYF | TGTGCCTGGAGTGCCCTCGACCGGGAGGCCAAGACCCAGTACTTC
TRBJ1-6 | TRBV18 | NA | NA | CASSPGTPDNSPLHF | TGTGCCAGCTCACCTGGGACACCTGATAATTCACCCCTCCACTTT
TRBJ2-1 | TRBV5-4 | NA | TRBD1 | CASSPGQALNEQFF | TGTGCCAGCAGCCCGGGACAGGCGTTAAATGAGCAGTTCTTC
TRBJ1-2 | TRBV7-8 | NA | TRBD1 | CASSLRDREDYGYTF | TGTGCCAGCAGCTTACGGGACAGGGAGGACTATGGCTACACCTTC
TRBJ1-1 | TRBV28 | NA | NA | CASCVWGTNTEAFF | TGTGCCAGCTGCGTATGGGGCACGAACACTGAAGCTTTCTTT
TRBJ1-4 | TRBV7-9 | NA | NA | CATNPLVGLFF | TGTGCCACCAATCCACTAGTTGGACTGTTTTTT
TRBJ1-1 | TRBV24-1 | NA | NA | CATREGMNTEAFF | TGTGCCACTCGAGAGGGCATGAACACTGAAGCTTTCTTT
TRBJ1-2 | TRBV18 | NA | NA | CASSSEQAYGYTF | TGTGCCAGCTCGTCGGAACAGGCCTATGGCTACACCTTC
TRBJ1-2 | TRBV7-9 | NA | TRBD1 | CASTPGQREYGYTF | TGTGCCAGCACCCCGGGACAGCGAGAGTATGGCTACACCTTC
TRBJ1-6 | TRBV2 | NA | NA | CASSLQGGNSPLHF | TGTGCCAGCAGTTTGCAGGGCGGTAATTCACCCCTCCACTTT
TRBJ2-7 | TRBV14 | NA | NA | CASSPKQGGEQYF | TGTGCCAGCAGCCCAAAGCAGGGAGGCGAGCAGTACTTC
TRBJ1-3 | TRBV9 | NA | TRBD1 | CASSVGQGASNTIYF | TGTGCCAGCAGCGTAGGACAGGGGGCATCAAACACCATATATTTT
TRBJ2-7 | TRBV4-2 | NA | NA | CASSQAGQGGEQYF | TGTGCCAGCAGCCAAGCGGGCCAGGGAGGCGAGCAGTACTTC
TRBJ2-3 | TRBV24-1 | few | NA | CATTMGGLGEDTQYF | TGTGCCACCACCATGGGGGGTCTGGGTGAAGATACGCAGTATTTT
TRBJ1-2 | TRBV6-5 | NA | NA | CASSYSTDFDYGYTF | TGTGCCAGCAGTTACTCGACAGATTTCGACTATGGCTACACCTTC
TRBJ2-1 | TRBV5-1 | NA | TRBD2 | CASSHSGRGLDEQFF | TGCGCCAGCAGCCATAGCGGGAGAGGACTCGATGAGCAGTTCTTC
TRBJ2-1 | TRBV4-1 | NA | TRBD2 | CASSQLGRAEDEQFF | TGCGCCAGCAGCCAGCTCGGGAGGGCCGAGGATGAGCAGTTCTTC
TRBJ1-3 | TRBV30 | NA | NA | CAWTLGSSFSGNTIYF | TGTGCCTGGACCTTGGGGTCTTCCTTCTCTGGAAACACCATATATTTT
TRBJ2-3 | TRBV4-3 | NA | TRBD2 | CASSQQRGSADTQYF | TGCGCCAGCAGCCAGCAGCGGGGGTCCGCAGATACGCAGTATTTT
TRBJ1-3 | TRBV29-1 | NA | TRBD1 | CSVDDRERNTIYF | TGCAGCGTTGACGACAGGGAACGAAACACCATATATTTT
TRBJ2-2 | TRBV4-1 | NA | NA | CASSQVLEGELFF | TGCGCCAGCAGCCAAGTCCTAGAAGGGGAGCTGTTTTTT
TRBJ2-1 | TRBV6-5 | NA | NA | CASSYSILGGNEQFF | TGTGCCAGCAGTTACTCGATCTTAGGGGGCAATGAGCAGTTCTTC
TRBJ2-2 | TRBV3-1/TRBV3-2 | NA | NA | CASSLRPGNRNTGELFF | TGTGCCAGCAGCCTCCGGCCCGGCAACCGGAACACCGGGGAGCTGTTTTTT
TRBJ1-1 | TRBV6-4 | NA | NA | CASSASGTGSRAFF | TGTGCCAGCAGTGCCTCCGGAACAGGGTCAAGAGCTTTCTTT